The 29 T cell receptor beta chains reported below all come from one sample, sequenced in a study of cytomegalovirus exposure and HLA in healthy donors. Some clones are missing from TCRdb's copy, which holds only in-frame ones; the method was immunoSEQ multiplex PCR. The profile shows 220,000 or so clones, just over 90% of them singletons. Sequencing was performed on PBMCs. The receptors here all came from a woman aged 18-29 years in good health and CMV-seronegative.

Only a few counts were recorded for this clone. V gene TRBV30 combines with J gene TRBJ1-2; TRBD1 agrees at 8 bases. Germline assignment: CDR1 GTSNPN and CDR2 SVGIG (reference sequence). Trimming cost V 2 bases and J 4 bases; bases outside gene matches: 6. The CDR3 extends over 14 amino acids. DNA for the CDR3: TGTGCCTGGAGTAGGGACAGGAAACTCTATGGCTACACCTTC. This translates into CAWSRDRKLYGYTF. Drawing the rest from reference TRBV30 and TRBJ1-2, the complete variable domain is SQTIHQWPATLVQPVGSPLSLECTVEGTSNPNLYWYRQAAGRGLQLLFYSVGIGQISSEVPQNLSASRPQDRQFILSSKKLLLSDSGFYLCAWSRDRKLYGYTFGSGTRLTVV.

The V and J genes are TRBV5-1 and TRBJ2-2; TRBD2 aligns across 12 bases. The CDR3 runs 20 residues. After removal of 0 bases from V and 4 bases from J, the junction contained 13 bases not matched to a gene. In germline, CDR1 is SGHRS, CDR2 YFSETQ. The CDR3 DNA sequence: TGCGCCAGCAGCTTGGGGACTAGCGGGACCGCCCAGTGGGGCACCGGGGAGCTGTTTTTT. Encoded protein: CASSLGTSGTAQWGTGELFF.

This clone has just a few counts. V is TRBV2 and J is TRBJ1-5; D gene unclear. The CDR3 length is 15 residues. The germline gives CDR1 SNHLY, CDR2 FYNNEI. V shed 7 bases and J shed 0 bases, with 13 bases lying between them. The CDR3 DNA follows: TGTGCCAGCACCGTAGAGTCAAATAGCAATCAGCCCCAGCATTTT. This sequence encodes CASTVESNSNQPQHF.

This chain joins TRBV6-1 and TRBJ1-3; D gene ambiguous. Germline-derived CDR1 and CDR2 are MNHNS and SASEGT. This CDR3 has 14 amino acids. Trimming shortened V by 2 bases and J by 7 bases, and 12 bases separated the two germline ends. CDR3 bases: TGTGCCAGCAGTGAACGGGGAATGGGGAACACCATATATTTT. Protein sequence: CASSERGMGNTIYF.

Here the CDR3 reads CAWRQGGAQYF. DNA for the CDR3: TGTGCCTGGAGGCAGGGAGGGGCGCAGTACTTC. The chain links TRBV30 to TRBJ2-7, with 7 nucleotides matching TRBD2. In germline, CDR1 is GTSNPN, CDR2 SVGIG (reference sequence). The CDR3 spans 11 residues. The junction had 5 bases not matched to a gene; V was cut back by 3 bases and J by 9 bases.

The chain employs TRBV6-1 and TRBJ2-1; weak D call: TRBD2 (5 bases). Trimming removed 5 bases at V and 1 base at J, with 12 bases between. This CDR3 spans 15 amino acids. Germline CDR1 MNHNS, CDR2 SASEGT. For the CDR3, the DNA is TGTGCCAGCAGTATTGACCGACTATCCTACAATGAGCAGTTCTTC. Residues: CASSIDRLSYNEQFF.

This chain uses TRBV4-1 with TRBJ2-7, with 9 nucleotides matching TRBD1. The CDR3 runs to 15 residues. Per germline, CDR1 MGHRA and CDR2 YSYEKL. V trimming: 4 bases; J trimming: 5 bases; junction bases outside the gene matches: 9. The CDR3 is CASSRETGGLDEQYF. The CDR3 DNA reads as TGCGCCAGCAGCCGAGAGACAGGGGGGCTAGACGAGCAGTACTTC.

This chain uses TRBV6-6 with TRBJ2-4; 10 nucleotides match TRBD1. Germline V CDR1 and CDR2: MNHNY, SVGAGI (reference sequence). The CDR3 loop spans 14 amino acids. The trim removed 10 bases at V and 1 base at J, leaving 4 bases unmatched. As DNA, the CDR3 is TGTGCCACAAGGGGACAGGGGGCCAAAAACATTCAGTACTTC. Protein sequence: CATRGQGAKNIQYF.

V and J are TRBV19 and TRBJ2-7; D gene ambiguous. The germline V and J ends were trimmed by 5 bases and 0 bases, with 11 bases remaining between them. The germline V gene encodes CDR1 LNHDA and CDR2 SQIVND (reference sequence). This CDR3 is 14 amino acids long. The CDR3 loop reads CASSESRSSYEQYF. In DNA form, the CDR3 reads TGTGCCAGTAGTGAGAGCCGAAGCTCCTACGAGCAGTACTTC.

The chain couples TRBV18 to TRBJ2-3, with D perhaps matching TRBD1 (7 bases). Trimming removed 5 bases at V and 0 bases at J, with 12 bases between. The CDR3 loop spans 15 amino acids. In germline, CDR1 is KGHSH, CDR2 LQKENI. CDR3 sequence: CASSRDSGSTDTQYF. The CDR3 DNA reads TGTGCCAGCTCAAGGGACAGCGGGAGCACAGATACGCAGTATTTT.

The chain recombines TRBV5-1 with TRBJ2-1; TRBD2 matches 16 bases. Germline loops: CDR1 SGHRS, CDR2 YFSETQ. The CDR3 has 18 residues. The V and J ends lost 0 bases and 4 bases, in that order; junction bases with no gene match: 4. This chain's CDR3 is CASSLAGLAGGWYNEQFF. The CDR3 DNA sequence: TGCGCCAGCAGCTTGGCGGGACTAGCGGGAGGGTGGTACAATGAGCAGTTCTTC.

This clone was seen more than once but under ten times. The rearrangement links TRBV11-2 to TRBJ2-1; 8 bases are a match to TRBD2. Germline V lookup: CDR1 SGHAT, CDR2 FQNNGV. J was trimmed by 2 bases and V by 5 bases; bases with no gene match: 8. The CDR3 contains 16 residues. The CDR3 nucleotides are TGTGCCAGCAGCCCGGAAACTAGCGGAGCCTACAATGAGCAGTTCTTC. Translating gives CASSPETSGAYNEQFF.

This sequence joins TRBV11-3 and TRBJ2-7; TRBD2 aligns across 16 bases. The CDR3 length is 17 residues. The germline V gene encodes CDR1 SGHNT and CDR2 YENEEA. Trimming at V came to 5 bases and at J to 0 bases, leaving 4 bases not matched to a gene. The chain's CDR3 is CASSAGTSGRASYEQYF. CDR3 DNA: TGTGCCAGCAGCGCTGGGACTAGCGGGAGGGCCTCCTACGAGCAGTACTTC. The full variable domain, completed using reference TRBV11-3 and TRBJ2-7, is EAGVVQSPRYKIIEKKQPVAFWCNPISGHNTLYWYLQNLGQGPELLIRYENEEAVDDSQLPKDRFSAERLKGVDSTLKIQPAELGDSAVYLCASSAGTSGRASYEQYFGPGTRLTVT.

The chain joins TRBV5-1 to TRBJ1-5, with D possibly TRBD1 on 6 matching bases. The germline V gene encodes CDR1 SGHRS and CDR2 YFSETQ. This CDR3 contains 16 residues. Trimming removed 4 bases at V and 0 bases at J, with 14 bases between. This chain's CDR3 is CASSPDTGYSNQPQHF. CDR3 nucleotide sequence: TGCGCCAGCAGCCCCGACACAGGGTATAGCAATCAGCCCCAGCATTTT.

CDR3 sequence reads: CASSFQLDRLWNEQFF. CDR3 sequence (DNA): TGCGCCAGCAGCTTCCAACTGGACAGGTTGTGGAATGAGCAGTTCTTC. V usage is TRBV5-1 and J usage is TRBJ2-1; 7 bases are shared with TRBD1. The germline V gene encodes CDR1 SGHRS and CDR2 YFSETQ. The junction had 12 bases not matched to a gene; V was cut back by 2 bases and J by 7 bases. This CDR3 has 16 residues.

This chain links TRBV5-1 with TRBJ2-1; TRBD2 agrees at 11 bases. V was clipped by 4 bases and J by 9 bases; unmatched bases: 6. There are 14 residues in the CDR3. Germline-derived CDR1 and CDR2 are SGHRS and YFSETQ. Here the CDR3 reads CASSVSGRAVEQFF. CDR3 DNA sequence: TGCGCCAGCAGCGTTAGCGGGAGGGCGGTTGAGCAGTTCTTC.

The rearrangement joins TRBV19 to TRBJ2-7; weak D call: TRBD1 (5 bases). The V end was cut by 3 bases, the J end by 3 bases, with 12 bases between. The CDR3 extends over 14 amino acids. Germline CDR1 LNHDA, CDR2 SQIVND (reference sequence). The CDR3 DNA follows: TGTGCCAGTAGTATGGGAACAGGTTACTACGAGCAGTACTTC. Its translation is CASSMGTGYYEQYF.

The chain recombines TRBV6-4 with TRBJ1-1; 7 bases match TRBD1. The CDR3 has 15 amino acids. CDR1 is MRHNA and CDR2 is SNTAGT in the germline V gene. V lost 3 bases and J lost 2; bases outside the gene matches: 6. The DNA for the CDR3 is TGTGCCAGCAGTGAATTTGAGGGGGCTAACACTGAAGCTTTCTTT. Protein sequence: CASSEFEGANTEAFF.

This clone was seen only once. J is TRBJ1-2 and V is TRBV19; tentative D call: TRBD1 (6 bases). Trimming removed 5 bases at V and 7 bases at J, with 17 bases between. CDR1 is LNHDA and CDR2 is SQIVND in the germline V gene (reference sequence). The CDR3 extends over 14 amino acids. In DNA, the CDR3 is TGTGCCAGTAGTCTCCGGACAGATGTCGCTGGCTACACCTTC. Protein sequence: CASSLRTDVAGYTF.

Here the CDR3 reads CASSYEATTEAFF. The CDR3 nucleotides are TGTGCCAGCAGTTACGAGGCGACCACTGAAGCTTTCTTT. The V and J genes are TRBV6-6 and TRBJ1-1, with D hard to call. Trimming cost V 2 bases and J 4 bases, with 8 bases left between them. Germline CDR1 and CDR2: MNHNY and SVGAGI (reference sequence). The CDR3 consists of 13 residues.

The V call is TRBV7-8, the J call TRBJ2-7; 8 nucleotides align to TRBD1. The trim removed 5 bases at V and 3 bases at J, leaving 12 bases unmatched. The CDR3 runs to 16 residues. Germline V gene sequence: CDR1 SGHVS, CDR2 FQNEAQ. CDR3 protein: CASSQKTGVLFYEQYF. The DNA of the CDR3 is TGTGCCAGCAGCCAAAAGACAGGGGTCCTCTTCTACGAGCAGTACTTC.

This clone was seen once. V usage is TRBV27 and J usage is TRBJ2-1; 9 positions agree with TRBD2. The J segment lost 8 bases and the V segment lost 8 bases, leaving 13 bases of the junction unmatched. The germline V gene has CDR1 MNHEY and CDR2 SMNVEV (reference sequence). The CDR3 loop spans 15 amino acids. CDR3 loop: CASSLAGDLYHEQFF. DNA of the CDR3: TGTGCCAGCTCCTTAGCGGGAGACTTGTACCATGAGCAGTTCTTC.

V gene TRBV7-8 combines with J gene TRBJ1-6; no clear D. In germline, CDR1 is SGHVS, CDR2 FQNEAQ. CDR3 size: 14 residues. The ends were cut back, 5 bases at V and 8 bases at J, with 13 bases in the middle. The chain's CDR3 is CASSRPPTDSPLHF. CDR3 DNA sequence: TGTGCCAGCAGCCGCCCTCCCACGGATTCACCCCTCCACTTT. Full variable domain (rest looked up from reference TRBV7-8 and TRBJ1-6): GAGVSQSPRYKVAKRGQDVALRCDPISGHVSLFWYQQALGQGPEFLTYFQNEAQLDKSGLPSDRFFAERPEGSVSTLKIQRTQQEDSAVYLCASSRPPTDSPLHFGNGTRLTVT.

The CDR3 coding sequence is TGTGCCAGCAGCCAGCGGGAGGGAATCAATGAGCAGTTCTTC. This gives the protein CASSQREGINEQFF. The chain is built from TRBV7-9 and TRBJ2-1; 10 bases are shared with TRBD2. This CDR3 contains 14 residues. Germline V gives CDR1 SEHNR, CDR2 FQNEAQ (reference sequence). V lost 5 bases to trimming and J lost 6 bases; unmatched junction nucleotides: 4. Together with reference TRBV7-9 and TRBJ2-1, the CDR3 gives the full variable domain: DTGVSQNPRHKITKRGQNVTFRCDPISEHNRLYWYRQTLGQGPEFLTYFQNEAQLEKSRLLSDRFSAERPKGSFSTLEIQRTEQGDSAMYLCASSQREGINEQFFGPGTRLTVL.

This clone was detected a few times. The chain employs TRBV7-7 and TRBJ2-1, with D maybe TRBD1 (6 bases). From germline, CDR1 is SSHAT and CDR2 FNYEAQ (reference sequence). This CDR3 region has 13 residues. With 8 bases removed from V and 9 bases from J, the gap between germline ends came to 17 bases. The CDR3 reads CASSIQGQSEQFF. For the CDR3, the DNA is TGTGCCAGCTCTATACAGGGACAAAGTGAGCAGTTCTTC.

The rearrangement joins TRBV6-1 to TRBJ2-5; 8 bases agree with TRBD2. Germline V CDR1 and CDR2: MNHNS, SASEGT. The CDR3 length is 15 residues. V was pared by 7 bases and J by 5 bases, with 12 bases of the junction left unmatched. The CDR3 DNA sequence: TGTGCCAGCAATCGGCGAGCGGGAGTGATCGAGACCCAGTACTTC. Translating it yields CASNRRAGVIETQYF.

V is TRBV19 and J is TRBJ2-5, with TRBD1 matching 7 bases. The germline gives CDR1 LNHDA, CDR2 SQIVND (reference sequence). CDR3 length: 14 residues. The junction had 4 bases not matched to a gene; V was cut back by 6 bases and J by 0 bases. CDR3 sequence reads: CASRAGTDQETQYF. Written as DNA, the CDR3 is TGTGCCAGTAGAGCCGGGACAGACCAAGAGACCCAGTACTTC.

The V gene is TRBV27, the J gene TRBJ1-2; 10 nucleotides line up with TRBD1. The CDR3 is 17 amino acids. The V and J ends lost 3 bases and 3 bases, in that order; junction bases with no gene match: 10. Per germline, CDR1 MNHEY and CDR2 SMNVEV (reference sequence). The CDR3 bases are TGTGCCAGCAGTTTGGGGGTCCCGGGACAGGGGTACTATGGCTACACCTTC. Protein sequence: CASSLGVPGQGYYGYTF.

The J gene is TRBJ2-7, the V gene TRBV11-2; 7 nucleotides agree with TRBD2. From germline, CDR1 is SGHAT and CDR2 FQNNGV. The trim removed 0 bases at V and 4 bases at J, leaving 6 bases unmatched. This CDR3 contains 15 residues. The CDR3 DNA reads as TGTGCCAGCAGCTTAGAGGCGGGAGATTATTACGAGCAGTACTTC. Translation: CASSLEAGDYYEQYF.